Given below is one TCR beta chain in context. The antigen is undetermined. Relative to the germline gene, one junction end is altered; a read error may explain this. Other DNA sequences within the sample encode an identical CDR3. This entry is derived from a study of beta chain features in type 1 diabetes. CD4+ cells of the naive, central memory, regulatory and stem cell-like memory types were sorted via CD45RO/CCR7/CD25/CD127/CD95/CD27. Of the isolated RNA, all was reverse transcribed, and so the sequenced material was expressed TCRB transcripts. Assay: immunoSEQ multiplex PCR; the TCRdb copy retains only in-frame clones and omits some. The sample lists about 360,000 clones; around 12% were seen once. The CDR3 spans 11 residues. CDR1 and CDR2 (germline): GTSNPN, SVGIG (reference sequence). Study outcomes and limitations: People with Type 1 diabetes carried modestly yet significantly shorter TCRB CDR3s in all four CD4+ subsets. The influence of HLA type on TCRB rearrangement stayed undetermined.

This clonotype originated in a man younger than 35 in good health. Sample: naive CD4+ T cells from blood. V usage is TRBV30 and J usage is TRBJ2-2; the D gene is possibly TRBD2 (5 bases). CDR3 protein: CAWGQSGELFF. The CDR3 bases are TGTGCCTGGGGGCAGTCCGGGGAGCTGTTCTTT.